The rows below give T cell receptor beta chains drawn from one sample of a study of blood T cells in healthy people across ages. TCRdb recomputed calls from the 5' RACE reads with MiXCR, one row per CDR3 protein. The table shows about 2 million distinct CDR3 sequences, with around half occurring only once. The sample comprised blood. The receptors here all came from a woman aged 40 to 50 in good health. Both conserved end residues are part of each CDR3. D genes are given only for firm matches. Clone size is stated in some rows and not others, as once, few, many or a class when expanded.

CDR3 protein,CDR3 DNA,clone size,J gene,D gene,V gene
CASSLGTSGGLATDTQYF,TGCGCCAGCAGCTTAGGGACTAGCGGGGGCCTCGCAACAGATACGCAGTATTTT,.,TRBJ2-3,TRBD2,TRBV5-1
CASSPGLGYETQYF,TGCGCCAGCAGCCCAGGTCTCGGATATGAGACCCAGTACTTC,.,TRBJ2-5,.,TRBV4-3
CSVEPWTGRVDTDTQYF,TGCAGCGTTGAACCGTGGACAGGTCGGGTGGACACAGATACGCAGTATTTT,few,TRBJ2-3,TRBD1,TRBV29-1
CASSLVAQGRADTQYF,TGTGCCAGCAGCTTAGTTGCCCAGGGGAGGGCAGATACGCAGTATTTT,.,TRBJ2-3,.,TRBV11-2
CASSLEQGIYNGYTF,TGCGCCAGCAGCTTGGAACAGGGAATATACAATGGCTACACCTTC,.,TRBJ1-2,.,TRBV5-1
CASSYSSGGAMGNEQFF,TGTGCCAGCAGTTACTCTAGCGGGGGGGCCATGGGCAATGAGCAGTTCTTC,.,TRBJ2-1,TRBD2,TRBV6-2/TRBV6-3
CATSEGRGAETQYF,TGTGCCACCAGCGAGGGGAGGGGTGCAGAGACCCAGTACTTC,.,TRBJ2-5,TRBD2,TRBV15
CASGVELSGYNEQFF,TGTGCCAGCGGCGTAGAACTATCCGGCTACAATGAGCAGTTCTTC,.,TRBJ2-1,.,TRBV9
CASSSYKGPTIYF,TGTGCCAGCAGCTCTTATAAGGGCCCCACCATATATTTT,few,TRBJ1-3,.,TRBV11-2
CASSLFQGPVNEQFF,TGTGCCAGCAGTTTATTCCAGGGCCCCGTCAATGAGCAGTTCTTC,.,TRBJ2-1,.,TRBV27
CASSGSGGALHEQYF,TGTGCCAGCAGCGGCAGCGGGGGGGCCCTCCACGAGCAGTACTTC,once,TRBJ2-7,TRBD2,TRBV7-6
CASSLKTDPYEQYF,TGTGCCAGCAGCCTAAAGACAGATCCCTACGAGCAGTACTTC,.,TRBJ2-7,.,TRBV2
CASSLESRNQPQHF,TGTGCCAGCAGCTTAGAGTCGCGCAATCAGCCCCAGCATTTT,few,TRBJ1-5,.,TRBV7-2
CASSQAKVRDEQFF,TGCGCCAGCAGCCAAGCTAAAGTGCGTGATGAGCAGTTCTTC,.,TRBJ2-1,.,TRBV4-3
CASTRQGEGYGYTF,TGTGCCAGCACCAGACAGGGGGAGGGCTATGGCTACACCTTC,.,TRBJ1-2,TRBD1,TRBV6-6
CASSLFSGTGETQYF,TGTGCCAGCAGCTTGTTTTCCGGGACAGGGGAGACCCAGTACTTC,few,TRBJ2-5,TRBD1,TRBV7-9
CASSAAGTGTYEQYF,TGTGCCAGCAGCGCCGCCGGGACAGGGACCTACGAGCAGTACTTC,.,TRBJ2-7,TRBD1,TRBV9
CASSSGNGEQYF,TGCGCCAGCAGCTCCGGTAACGGCGAGCAGTACTTC,.,TRBJ2-7,.,TRBV5-1